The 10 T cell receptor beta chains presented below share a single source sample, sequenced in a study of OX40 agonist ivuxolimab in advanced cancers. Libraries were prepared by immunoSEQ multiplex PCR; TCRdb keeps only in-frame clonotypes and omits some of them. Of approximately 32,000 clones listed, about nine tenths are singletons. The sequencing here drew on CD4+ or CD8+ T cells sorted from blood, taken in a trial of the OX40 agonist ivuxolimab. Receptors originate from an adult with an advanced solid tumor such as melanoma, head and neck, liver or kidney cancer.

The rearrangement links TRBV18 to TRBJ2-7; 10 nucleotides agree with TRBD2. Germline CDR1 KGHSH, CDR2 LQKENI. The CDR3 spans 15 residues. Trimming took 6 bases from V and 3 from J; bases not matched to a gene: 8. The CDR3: CASSHAAGGGYEQYF. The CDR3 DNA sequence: TGTGCCAGCTCTCATGCAGCGGGAGGGGGCTACGAGCAGTACTTC.

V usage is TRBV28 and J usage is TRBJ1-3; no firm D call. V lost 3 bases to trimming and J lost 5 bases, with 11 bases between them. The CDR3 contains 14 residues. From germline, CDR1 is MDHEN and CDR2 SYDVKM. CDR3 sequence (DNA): TGTGCCAGCAGTTTGGATATCCAGCGAAACACCATATATTTT. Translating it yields CASSLDIQRNTIYF.

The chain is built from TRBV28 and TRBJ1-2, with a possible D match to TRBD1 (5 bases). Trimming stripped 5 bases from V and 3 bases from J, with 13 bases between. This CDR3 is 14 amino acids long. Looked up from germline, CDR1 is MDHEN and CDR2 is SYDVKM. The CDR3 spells CASSPAGSDYGYTF. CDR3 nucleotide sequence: TGTGCCAGCAGTCCGGCAGGGTCCGACTATGGCTACACCTTC.

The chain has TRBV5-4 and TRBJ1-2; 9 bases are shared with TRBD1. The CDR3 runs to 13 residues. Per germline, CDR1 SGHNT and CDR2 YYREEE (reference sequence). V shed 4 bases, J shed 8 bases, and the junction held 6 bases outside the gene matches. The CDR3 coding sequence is TGTGCCAGCAGCCCTCGACAGGGGGTCGGCTACACCTTC. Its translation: CASSPRQGVGYTF.

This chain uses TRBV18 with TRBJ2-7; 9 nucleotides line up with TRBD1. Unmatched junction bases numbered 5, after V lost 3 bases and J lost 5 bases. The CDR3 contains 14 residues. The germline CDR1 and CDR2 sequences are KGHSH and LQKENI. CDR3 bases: TGTGCCAGCTCACCGACAGGGGGAATGGACGAGCAGTACTTC. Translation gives CASSPTGGMDEQYF.

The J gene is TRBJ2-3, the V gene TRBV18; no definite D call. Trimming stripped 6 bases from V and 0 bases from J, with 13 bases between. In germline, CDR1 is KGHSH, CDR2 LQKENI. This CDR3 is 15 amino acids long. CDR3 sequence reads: CASSPRRSSTDTQYF. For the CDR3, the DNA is TGTGCCAGCTCCCCCAGGCGTTCTAGCACAGATACGCAGTATTTT.

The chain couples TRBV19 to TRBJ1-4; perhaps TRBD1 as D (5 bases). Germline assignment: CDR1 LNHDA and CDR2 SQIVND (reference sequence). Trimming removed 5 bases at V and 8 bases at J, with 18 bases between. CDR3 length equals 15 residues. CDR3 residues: CASSSRDPPREKLFF. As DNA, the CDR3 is TGTGCCAGTAGTTCCCGGGACCCCCCCAGGGAAAAACTGTTTTTT.

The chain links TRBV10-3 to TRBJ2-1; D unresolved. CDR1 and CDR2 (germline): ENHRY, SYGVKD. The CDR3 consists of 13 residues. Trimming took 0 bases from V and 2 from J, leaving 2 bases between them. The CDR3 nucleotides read TGTGCCATCAGTGAGTCGGCCTACAATGAGCAGTTCTTC. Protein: CAISESAYNEQFF.

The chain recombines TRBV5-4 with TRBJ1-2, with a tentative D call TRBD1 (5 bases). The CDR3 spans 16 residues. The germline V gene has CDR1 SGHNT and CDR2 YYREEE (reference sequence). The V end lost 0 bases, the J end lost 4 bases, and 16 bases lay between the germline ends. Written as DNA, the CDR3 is TGTGCCAGCAGCTTGGGCCTTGGGATGGGGCTCTATGGCTACACCTTC. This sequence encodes CASSLGLGMGLYGYTF.

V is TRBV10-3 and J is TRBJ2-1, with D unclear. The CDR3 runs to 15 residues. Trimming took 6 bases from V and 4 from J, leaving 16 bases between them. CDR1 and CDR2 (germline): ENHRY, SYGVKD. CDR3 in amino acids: CAISQAGAFYNEQFF. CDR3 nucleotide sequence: TGTGCCATCAGCCAGGCTGGCGCATTTTACAATGAGCAGTTCTTC.